This is a list of T cell receptor beta chains from one sample in a study of T cells in Graves' hyperthyroidism and ophthalmopathy. TCRdb used MiXCR to reprocess the multiplex PCR reads, holding one entry per CDR3 protein. The sample yields some 690,000 distinct CDR3 sequences, approximately 15% seen once. The sequencing input was blood. The receptors come from a man in his fifties or sixties with Graves' hyperthyroidism. The CDR3 runs from the conserved cysteine through the conserved F or W. The order of the fields is clone size, V gene, CDR3 length, D gene, J gene, CDR3 DNA, CDR3 protein. The D gene is left open where the match is weak. For some rows the clone size is stated as once, few or many, or as a class when expanded; others skip it.

many	TRBV2	12	TRBD2	TRBJ2-1	TGTGCCAGCAGTGGGACTAGCAATGAGCAGTTCTTC	CASSGTSNEQFF
many	TRBV6-1	16	NA	TRBJ2-2	TGTGCCAGCAGTGAACAACTAGGGGTTACCTCCGGGGAGCTGTTTTTT	CASSEQLGVTSGELFF
NA	TRBV10-3	17	TRBD1	TRBJ2-7	TGTGCCATCAAACCAAACACGGGACAGGGGAGCTCCTACGAGCAGTACTTC	CAIKPNTGQGSSYEQYF
few	TRBV9	15	NA	TRBJ2-5	TGTGCCAGCAGCGTCAGAGGGGCCAGCCAAGAGACCCAGTACTTC	CASSVRGASQETQYF
many	TRBV11-2	15	NA	TRBJ2-2	TGTGCCAGCAGCTGGTCCCCGGAGGGAACCGGGGAGCTGTTTTTT	CASSWSPEGTGELFF
many	TRBV28	12	NA	TRBJ1-1	TGTGCCAGCAGCCGCCAGGTCACTGAAGCTTTCTTT	CASSRQVTEAFF
NA	TRBV7-9	16	TRBD2	TRBJ2-1	TGTGCCAGCAGCTTAGTCACTAGCGGACGTTACAATGAGCAGTTCTTC	CASSLVTSGRYNEQFF
NA	TRBV12-3/TRBV12-4	16	TRBD1	TRBJ2-1	TGTGCCAGCAGCCTACTCGGGGGACAGGTTAGCAATGAGCAGTTCTTC	CASSLLGGQVSNEQFF
many	TRBV6-1	13	NA	TRBJ2-7	TGTGCCAGCAGCCCCGGACCCCCGGACGAGCAGTACTTC	CASSPGPPDEQYF
many	TRBV2	12	NA	TRBJ1-1	TGTGCCAGCATCAACAGGCTTACTGAAGCTTTCTTT	CASINRLTEAFF
NA	TRBV7-3	21	TRBD2	TRBJ2-1	TGTGCCAGCAGCTTAGTTTCCCTGAGAAGCGGGAGGCAAAATCGGGGGAATGAGCAGTTCTTC	CASSLVSLRSGRQNRGNEQFF
NA	TRBV7-9	13	NA	TRBJ2-5	TGTGCCAGCATCCCCCACTTTGTAGAGACCCAGTACTTC	CASIPHFVETQYF
NA	TRBV19	15	NA	TRBJ2-1	TGTGCCAGTAGTATAGGAGGACATCCCTACAATGAGCAGTTCTTC	CASSIGGHPYNEQFF
many	TRBV5-6	15	NA	TRBJ1-6	TGTGCCAGCAGCCCTAGCCTCGGGTCCAATTCACCCCTCCACTTT	CASSPSLGSNSPLHF
many	TRBV2	15	NA	TRBJ1-5	TGTGCCAGCAGGGGTGGACGGGCCCAAAATCAGCCCCAGCATTTT	CASRGGRAQNQPQHF
few	TRBV3-1	13	NA	TRBJ1-2	TGTGCCAGCAGCCCCAGGGATGACTATGGCTACACCTTC	CASSPRDDYGYTF
many	TRBV7-2	14	NA	TRBJ2-7	TGTGCCAGCAGCTTAGGACTCCTAACCTACGAGCAGTACTTC	CASSLGLLTYEQYF
NA	TRBV12-3/TRBV12-4	16	TRBD2	TRBJ2-3	TGTGCCAGCAGTGGCGGACTAGCGGGAGTGGCAGATACGCAGTATTTT	CASSGGLAGVADTQYF